This T cell receptor (beta chain) was identified during a study of cytomegalovirus exposure and HLA in healthy donors. Study-level results: V- and J-gene trimming of TCR beta was linked (in a later analysis) to a missense DCLRE1C variant. Listed as cytomegalovirus-associated were 150 or so TCR beta chains.

Comments on this clone: What it binds is unknown.

Use of 60 Vbeta and 13 Jbeta primers characterized the PCR. Method: immunoSEQ multiplex PCR; TCRdb's copy keeps in-frame clones and lacks some. The sample includes 200,000 or so clones, 80% to 85% seen only once; the top ten take around 0.26%. This CDR3 has 13 residues. Germline V gene sequence: CDR1 SQVTM, CDR2 ANQGSEA. Trimming shortened V by 4 bases and J by 6 bases, and 13 bases separated the two germline ends. The J gene is TRBJ1-5, the V gene TRBV29-1; D may be TRBD1 (6 bases). Sequenced material: PBMCs. This TCR was sampled from a boy aged 5-17 years in good health and CMV-seronegative. The DNA of the CDR3 is TGCAGCGTTGTACCTGGGGGCGGTCAGCCCCAGCATTTT. Amino acid sequence: CSVVPGGGQPQHF. The full variable domain, with the rest looked up from reference TRBV29-1 and TRBJ1-5, is SAVISQKPSRDICQRGTSLTIQCQVDSQVTMMFWYRQQPGQSLTLIATANQGSEATYESGFVIDKFPISRPNLTFSTLTVSNMSPEDSSIYLCSVVPGGGQPQHFGDGTRLSIL.